Listed below are T cell receptor beta chains from one sample, sequenced in a study of T cell responses to AZD1222 COVID-19 vaccine. Clones were sequenced by immunoSEQ multiplex PCR, and TCRdb holds only the in-frame ones, with some missing. The table has over 110,000 clones, about nine tenths seen once; the top ten hold 1.5% to 2%. The starting material was peripheral blood, obtained on day 0 of AZD1222 vaccination. These receptors were obtained from an adult in good health. Each CDR3 is given with its conserved first and last residue. D genes are given only for firm matches. Only some rows state a clone size, as once, few, many or a class for expanded clones.

>.|.|TRBJ1-5|TRBV7-9
CASSPDSNQPQHF
TGTGCCAGCAGCCCGGACAGCAATCAGCCCCAGCATTTT
>TRBD2|.|TRBJ2-5|TRBV2
CASSEGGSSETQYF
TGTGCCAGCAGTGAAGGCGGGAGTTCGGAGACCCAGTACTTC
>.|.|TRBJ2-3|TRBV6-5
CASSISSGQGDTQYF
TGTGCCAGCAGTATCTCAAGCGGCCAAGGAGATACGCAGTATTTT
>.|.|TRBJ1-4|TRBV28
CASSLDGTSTNEKLFF
TGTGCCAGCAGTTTGGACGGGACATCAACTAATGAAAAACTGTTTTTT
>.|once|TRBJ2-7|TRBV18
CASSPLFSYEQYF
TGTGCCAGCTCACCCCTTTTCTCCTACGAGCAGTACTTC
>.|.|TRBJ1-3|TRBV12-5
CASGLGTLPGAGNTIYF
TGTGCTAGTGGTTTGGGTACCCTACCGGGAGCTGGAAACACCATATATTTT
>TRBD1|.|TRBJ1-2|TRBV28
CASRGTGVGGYTF
TGTGCCAGCAGGGGAACAGGGGTTGGTGGCTACACCTTC
>.|few|TRBJ1-6|TRBV7-9
CASSSRQARGLSPLHF
TGTGCCAGCAGCTCGCGACAGGCCCGAGGTCTATCACCCCTCCACTTT
>.|.|TRBJ2-7|TRBV10-3
CAISELAFKIPVGEQYF
TGTGCCATCAGTGAACTAGCCTTCAAGATACCTGTGGGAGAGCAGTACTTC
>TRBD1|few|TRBJ1-4|TRBV4-1
CASSQVSWTGTNEKLFF
TGCGCCAGCAGCCAAGTTTCCTGGACAGGGACTAATGAAAAACTGTTTTTT
>.|once|TRBJ1-5|TRBV30
CAWSRGGDQPQHF
TGTGCCTGGAGTCGTGGCGGGGATCAGCCCCAGCATTTT
>.|.|TRBJ1-5|TRBV2
CASSEAGGGIWPQHF
TGTGCCAGCAGTGAGGCGGGGGGCGGGATATGGCCCCAGCATTTT
>TRBD1|.|TRBJ1-1|TRBV11-2
CASSRRQGGWAFF
TGTGCCAGCAGCCGGAGACAGGGAGGGTGGGCTTTCTTT
>.|.|TRBJ2-1|TRBV10-1
CASSEMTHEQFF
TGCGCCAGCAGTGAGATGACCCATGAGCAGTTCTTC
>.|.|TRBJ1-1|TRBV28
CASSSPGWGTQEAFF
TGTGCCAGCAGTTCCCCGGGCTGGGGAACGCAAGAAGCTTTCTTT
>.|.|TRBJ2-5|TRBV7-3
CASSLGVTYQETQYF
TGTGCCAGCAGCTTAGGGGTCACGTACCAAGAGACCCAGTACTTC
>.|.|TRBJ1-5|TRBV4-1
CASSPRVRNQPQHF
TGCGCCAGCAGCCCCAGGGTACGCAATCAGCCCCAGCATTTT
>.|.|TRBJ2-1|TRBV2
CASTPTAVSYNEQFF
TGTGCCAGCACCCCTACGGCGGTGTCCTACAATGAGCAGTTCTTC
>.|.|TRBJ1-2|TRBV28
CASSPRQRGYGYTF
TGTGCCAGCAGCCCCCGACAGAGGGGCTATGGCTACACCTTC
>.|.|TRBJ1-4|TRBV18
CASSPPGGEKLFF
TGTGCCAGCTCACCACCGGGGGGCGAAAAACTGTTTTTT
>.|.|TRBJ2-7|TRBV27
CATARGYLLYKQYF
TGTGCCACCGCCAGAGGCTATCTACTATACAAGCAGTACTTC
>.|.|TRBJ2-1|TRBV24-1
CATTDQYNEQFF
TGTGCCACCACCGACCAGTACAATGAGCAGTTCTTC
>.|.|TRBJ1-5|TRBV7-2
CASSGRVSNQPQHF
TGTGCCAGCAGCGGCAGGGTTAGCAATCAGCCCCAGCATTTT
>TRBD2|few|TRBJ2-7|TRBV6-6
CASSSSGRTYEQYF
TGTGCCAGCAGTTCTAGCGGGAGGACCTACGAGCAGTACTTC
>TRBD1|.|TRBJ2-2|TRBV10-3
CASSGQGNTGELFF
TGTGCCAGTTCGGGACAGGGAAACACCGGGGAGCTGTTTTTT
>TRBD2|.|TRBJ2-1|TRBV29-1
CSVEVGTSGYNEQFF
TGCAGCGTTGAGGTCGGGACTAGCGGATACAATGAGCAGTTCTTC
>TRBD2|.|TRBJ2-7|TRBV6-1
CASSEGAGDSYEQYF
TGTGCCAGCAGTGAAGGTGCGGGGGACTCCTACGAGCAGTACTTC
>TRBD2|.|TRBJ2-1|TRBV2
CASSVSGRTNEQFF
TGTGCCAGCAGTGTGAGCGGGAGAACTAATGAGCAGTTCTTC
>TRBD1|.|TRBJ1-4|TRBV5-8
CASSLELGGWDEKLFF
TGTGCCAGCAGCTTGGAGCTAGGGGGCTGGGATGAAAAACTGTTTTTT
>.|.|TRBJ1-2|TRBV11-2
CASSSHPLTGCTF
TGTGCCAGCAGCTCGCATCCCTTGACAGGCTGCACCTTC
>.|.|TRBJ2-7|TRBV6-1
CASSEQGPVWYEQYF
TGTGCCAGCAGTGAGCAGGGGCCAGTATGGTACGAGCAGTACTTC
>.|.|TRBJ2-1|TRBV2
CASSRGRGSYNEQFF
TGTGCCAGCAGTAGAGGGAGAGGCTCCTACAATGAGCAGTTCTTC
>.|.|TRBJ1-4|TRBV28
CASRTKGGILLDKLFF
TGTGCCAGCAGGACCAAGGGCGGGATCCTATTAGATAAACTGTTTTTT
>.|once|TRBJ1-5|TRBV2
CASSEERRQPQHF
TGTGCCAGCAGTGAAGAGAGGAGACAGCCCCAGCATTTT
>TRBD1|once|TRBJ2-2|TRBV7-9
CASSRPGQGDTGELFF
TGTGCCAGCAGCCGTCCGGGACAGGGGGACACCGGGGAGCTGTTTTTT
>.|.|TRBJ1-2|TRBV7-2
CASSLMGGPYGYTF
TGTGCCAGCAGCTTAATGGGAGGGCCCTATGGCTACACCTTC
>.|.|TRBJ2-5|TRBV7-2
CASSPWQGGVTQYF
TGTGCCAGCAGCCCATGGCAGGGGGGGGTGACCCAGTACTTC
>.|.|TRBJ2-2|TRBV7-9
CASSLKIGGKTGELFF
TGTGCCAGCAGCTTAAAAATTGGAGGGAAGACCGGGGAGCTGTTTTTT
>TRBD1|.|TRBJ1-4|TRBV6-5
CASSWTGDFEKLFF
TGTGCCAGCAGTTGGACAGGGGACTTTGAAAAACTGTTTTTT
>TRBD1|.|TRBJ1-4|TRBV25-1
CASSESAGGNEKLFF
TGTGCCAGCAGTGAATCTGCAGGGGGGAATGAAAAACTGTTTTTT
>.|.|TRBJ2-3|TRBV19
CASSIGASLPVSQYF
TGTGCCAGTAGTATCGGGGCCTCCCTGCCGGTTTCGCAGTATTTT
>.|.|TRBJ1-5|TRBV3-1/TRBV3-2
CASSQGLGGNPWGPQHF
TGTGCCAGCAGCCAAGGTTTGGGGGGGAACCCTTGGGGGCCCCAGCATTTT
>TRBD2|.|TRBJ2-7|TRBV5-1
CASSSSGRVGEQYF
TGCGCCAGCAGCTCTAGCGGGAGGGTGGGAGAGCAGTACTTC
>.|.|TRBJ2-2|TRBV7-7
CASSPGVGTGELFF
TGTGCCAGCAGCCCGGGGGTGGGGACCGGGGAGCTGTTTTTT
>TRBD2|.|TRBJ2-1|TRBV10-3
CAISETSGIYNEQFF
TGTGCCATCAGTGAAACTAGCGGGATTTACAATGAGCAGTTCTTC
>.|.|TRBJ1-4|TRBV5-1
CASSPQGAATNEKLFF
TGCGCCAGCAGCCCCCAAGGGGCAGCAACTAATGAAAAACTGTTTTTT
>TRBD1|.|TRBJ1-1|TRBV5-1
CASSFMRQGNTEAFF
TGCGCCAGCAGCTTCATGAGACAGGGGAACACTGAAGCTTTCTTT
>TRBD2|once|TRBJ2-5|TRBV7-2
CASRLGTSGRARAETQYF
TGTGCCAGCAGATTAGGGACTAGCGGGAGGGCCAGGGCGGAGACCCAGTACTTC
>.|.|TRBJ2-5|TRBV5-1
CASTPHPGEETQYF
TGCGCCAGCACCCCCCATCCGGGGGAAGAGACCCAGTACTTC
>.|.|TRBJ1-6|TRBV6-5
CASSYQGYNSPLHF
TGTGCCAGCAGTTACCAAGGCTACAATTCACCCCTCCACTTT
>TRBD2|.|TRBJ2-7|TRBV5-1
CASSGGAGVWEQYF
TGCGCCAGCTCCGGGGGGGCCGGAGTGTGGGAGCAGTACTTC
>.|.|TRBJ2-1|TRBV29-1
CSVARDPSVNEQFF
TGCAGCGTTGCCCGGGACCCATCAGTAAATGAGCAGTTCTTC
>.|.|TRBJ2-7|TRBV2
CASRPSEVLGNEQYF
TGTGCCAGCAGGCCGAGCGAGGTCCTTGGAAACGAGCAGTACTTC
>.|.|TRBJ1-6|TRBV7-9
CASSHENSPLHF
TGTGCCAGCAGCCATGAGAATTCACCCCTCCACTTT
>.|.|TRBJ1-2|TRBV4-1
CASSREGQGGYGYTF
TGCGCCAGCAGCCGAGAGGGGCAGGGCGGCTATGGCTACACCTTC
>TRBD2|.|TRBJ2-1|TRBV5-1
CASSIAGSSYNEQFF
TGCGCCAGCTCTATAGCGGGGAGCTCCTACAATGAGCAGTTCTTC
>.|.|TRBJ1-1|TRBV5-6
CASSPPQPLMNTEAFF
TGTGCCAGCAGTCCACCGCAGCCGCTCATGAACACTGAAGCTTTCTTT
>.|.|TRBJ2-1|TRBV4-1
CASNRRVGKNSYNEQFF
TGCGCCAGCAACCGAAGGGTGGGCAAAAACTCCTACAATGAGCAGTTCTTC
>.|.|TRBJ1-1|TRBV21-1
CASTPSRLNTEAFF
TGTGCCAGCACCCCCTCGCGGCTGAACACTGAAGCTTTCTTT